Listed below are T cell receptor beta chains from one sample, sequenced in a study of cytomegalovirus exposure and HLA in healthy donors. The assay was immunoSEQ multiplex PCR, and TCRdb's table has in-frame clones only and misses some. Among over 80,000 clones listed, 81% were seen once. Source material: PBMCs. The receptors were gathered from a man aged 40-49 years in good health and CMV-seropositive. The CDR3 runs from the conserved cysteine through the conserved F or W. The D gene is left open where the match is weak.

TGTGCCTGGAGTGTAATGGCGGGAGTCTACAATGAGCAGTTCTTC	CAWSVMAGVYNEQFF	TRBJ2-1	TRBV30	TRBD2
TGTGCCAGCAGCTTCACAGGGCGCGAGCAGTACTTC	CASSFTGREQYF	TRBJ2-7	TRBV5-6	NA
TGTGCCACCAGCAGTGTAATAGGACAGGCCTACGAGCAGTACTTC	CATSSVIGQAYEQYF	TRBJ2-7	TRBV15	TRBD1
TGTGCCAGCAGCTTGGCCGGTTTCGTAGGCTACACCTTC	CASSLAGFVGYTF	TRBJ1-2	TRBV5-6	NA
TGTGCCAGCAGTGGTGCTAGCGTAGCCTACAATGAGCAGTTCTTC	CASSGASVAYNEQFF	TRBJ2-1	TRBV2	NA
TGCGCCAGCAGCTTTAGTCTAGCGGACTTCTACAATGAGCAGTTCTTC	CASSFSLADFYNEQFF	TRBJ2-1	TRBV5-1	TRBD2
TGCGCCAGCAGCCAGGCCCCGCGAGGGGCGGGAGGCTACACCTTC	CASSQAPRGAGGYTF	TRBJ1-2	TRBV4-1	NA
TGTGCCATCAGCGACAACCAAGAGACCCAGTACTTC	CAISDNQETQYF	TRBJ2-5	TRBV10-3	NA
TGTGCCAGCAGCCTAGCGGACACCTTACTTGTACATGACGAGCAGTACTTC	CASSLADTLLVHDEQYF	TRBJ2-7	TRBV11-3	TRBD2
TGCGCCAGCAGCCGAGGGATTACAATTCAAGAGACCCAGTACTTC	CASSRGITIQETQYF	TRBJ2-5	TRBV5-1	NA
TGTGCCAGCAGTTACTCGGGCCAGTCAGGCTACACCTTC	CASSYSGQSGYTF	TRBJ1-2	TRBV6-5	NA
TGTGCCAGCAACCCAGGGTCCGGCGGGGAGCTGTTTTTT	CASNPGSGGELFF	TRBJ2-2	TRBV7-9	NA
TGTGCCAGTAACCGGGGGAACACCGGGGAGCTGTTTTTT	CASNRGNTGELFF	TRBJ2-2	TRBV19	NA
TGCAGCGTTGAAGAGCCGACAGGCCTAAACTATGGCTACACCTTC	CSVEEPTGLNYGYTF	TRBJ1-2	TRBV29-1	NA
TGTGCCAGCAGTGCCTTTTCACCGGGACAGGGGACGAAAGAGACCCAGTACTTC	CASSAFSPGQGTKETQYF	TRBJ2-5	TRBV2	TRBD1
TGTGCCAGCAGAGGGACAGGGGGAGTTCGGGAGCAGTACTTC	CASRGTGGVREQYF	TRBJ2-7	TRBV27	TRBD1
TGCAGCGTTGATGAGTCCGGCACAGATACGCAGTATTTT	CSVDESGTDTQYF	TRBJ2-3	TRBV29-1	NA
TGTGCCACCAGCAGAGATTATTTGGGGACAGGGGGCTACGAGCAGTACTTC	CATSRDYLGTGGYEQYF	TRBJ2-7	TRBV15	TRBD1